One sample yielded the 7 T cell receptor beta chains listed below, sequenced in a study of cytomegalovirus exposure and HLA in healthy donors. PCR primers comprised 60 Vbeta and 13 Jbeta primers. The table came from immunoSEQ multiplex PCR; TCRdb's copy has only in-frame clones and leaves some out. The data show 73,000 or so clones, 65% to 75% seen once. The specimen sequenced was PBMCs. The receptors come from a woman between 40 and 50 years old in good health and CMV-seropositive.

This rearrangement joins TRBV28 to TRBJ1-5; 7 bases match TRBD1. The CDR3 length is 14 residues. The junction had 6 bases not matched to a gene; V was cut back by 6 bases and J by 4 bases. Germline CDR1 MDHEN, CDR2 SYDVKM. In DNA, the CDR3 is TGTGCCAGCAGACAAGCAGGGGGGAATCAGCCCCAGCATTTT. As protein: CASRQAGGNQPQHF. The full variable domain, its missing parts supplied by reference TRBV28 and TRBJ1-5, is DVKVTQSSRYLVKRTGEKVFLECVQDMDHENMFWYRQDPGLGLRLIYFSYDVKMKEKGDIPEGYSVSREKKERFSLILESASTNQTSMYLCASRQAGGNQPQHFGDGTRLSIL.

This chain uses TRBV11-2 with TRBJ2-7, with 9 bases identical to TRBD2. Germline V gives CDR1 SGHAT, CDR2 FQNNGV. The CDR3 runs 15 residues. Losses at the gene ends were 5 bases for V and 4 bases for J; bases not matched to a gene: 9. The CDR3 region has the DNA TGTGCCAGCAGCCCAAGCCTAGCGGGGTATTACGAGCAGTACTTC. It translates to CASSPSLAGYYEQYF.

The V and J genes are TRBV27 and TRBJ2-1; D is possibly TRBD2 (5 bases). CDR1 and CDR2 from the germline V gene are MNHEY and SMNVEV (reference sequence). V was clipped by 5 bases and J by 10 bases, with 12 bases between them. CDR3 size: 12 residues. The CDR3 region has the DNA TGTGCCAGCAGTGAACTCCAGCGGGAGCAGTTCTTC. It is translated as CASSELQREQFF.

The chain couples TRBV19 to TRBJ1-1, with 8 bases matching TRBD1. Germline assignment: CDR1 LNHDA and CDR2 SQIVND (reference sequence). V gave up 6 bases and J gave up 2 bases; unmatched junction bases: 8. This CDR3 region has 15 residues. CDR3 loop: CASSRRGQANTEAFF. Here the CDR3 DNA reads TGTGCCAGTAGCCGACGGGGACAGGCAAACACTGAAGCTTTCTTT.

This clone showed up just once. V is TRBV6-6 and J is TRBJ1-1; no definite D call. There are 14 residues in the CDR3. Germline assignment: CDR1 MNHNY and CDR2 SVGAGI (reference sequence). Trimming took 0 bases from V and 3 from J, leaving 8 bases between them. CDR3 nucleotide sequence: TGTGCCAGCAGTTACTCCCGCTACGACACTGAAGCTTTCTTT. This encodes CASSYSRYDTEAFF.

This clone was recorded a few times. The chain's CDR3 is CATSRDVSLETQYF. The DNA for the CDR3 is TGTGCCACCAGCAGAGATGTAAGCCTGGAGACCCAGTACTTC. The rearrangement joins TRBV15 to TRBJ2-5, with D uncertain. This CDR3 has 14 amino acids. The V gene lost 0 bases and the J gene lost 5 bases, with 10 bases spanning the gap. Looked up from germline, CDR1 is LNHNV and CDR2 is YYDKDF (reference sequence).

The chain combines TRBV4-1 with TRBJ2-1, with 7 bases aligning to TRBD2. V lost 4 bases, J lost 8 bases, and 14 bases stayed unmatched. Looked up from germline, CDR1 is MGHRA and CDR2 is YSYEKL. The CDR3 length is 16 residues. Written as DNA, the CDR3 is TGCGCCAGCAGCCCTCAGGAGGCGGGGAGGGTCGATGAGCAGTTCTTC. It yields the protein CASSPQEAGRVDEQFF.